The clone carrying this TCR beta chain was observed a handful of times. Its specificity is not known. This specimen comes from a study of vaccination and CD4 T cells after COVID-19. Overall study: Post-COVID draws followed diagnosis by a median roughly 99 days (range 35 to 161). Researchers treated control cultures with a CEFX pool, an HIV-1 Nef pool, or no peptide.

Sequence data for DNA of cultured CD4+ T cells were generated by the Oncomine TCR Beta short-read assay. TCRdb called the PCR reads again in MiXCR, with one record for every CDR3 protein. The sample contains about 25,000 distinct CDR3 sequences, about 61% of which appear only once. CDR3 size: 16 residues. The junction had 8 bases not matched to a gene; V was cut back by 1 base and J by 4 bases. Germline loops: CDR1 MNHEY, CDR2 SMNVEV (reference sequence). Regarding treatment: approximately nine-day PBMC culture with coronavirus spike peptide pools or control peptides (ViraFEST assay). This sequence was found in a human donor who received a COVID-19 vaccine. Sequencing used CD4+ T cells from blood, cultured in vitro, obtained after SARS-CoV-2 vaccination. The rearrangement uses TRBV27 and TRBJ1-1, with TRBD1 identical over 8 bases. The chain's CDR3 is CASSLLPGGYGTEAFF. The CDR3 DNA sequence: TGTGCCAGCAGTTTATTACCAGGGGGCTATGGCACTGAAGCTTTCTTT.